This TCR beta chain came from a study of early stage breast cancer tumors. Across the whole study: ER+/PR+/HER2- status applied to about 75% of the 16 invasive breast tumors.

Per the germline V gene, CDR1 is SNHLY and CDR2 is FYNNEI. Unmatched junction bases numbered 0, after V lost 1 base and J lost 3 bases. CDR3 length: 15 amino acids. Each sample had two DNA replicates, approximately 0.49 ug blood or about 1.5 ug tissue. Produced via immunoSEQ multiplex PCR; TCRdb's table is partial and in-frame only. The sample lists approximately 54,000 clones, approximately 78% seen once, with around 3.4% in the top ten. Sequencing was performed on blood. The clonotype comes from a person aged 35-50 years with breast cancer. The V call is TRBV2, the J call TRBJ2-3; 11 bases are shared with TRBD1. The CDR3 region has the DNA TGTGCCAGCAGTGAAGGGGACAGGGGGACAGATACGCAGTATTTT. Translating it yields CASSEGDRGTDTQYF. Variable domain in full (rest from reference TRBV2 and TRBJ2-3): EPEVTQTPSHQVTQMGQEVILRCVPISNHLYFYWYRQILGQKVEFLVSFYNNEISEKSEIFDDQFSVERPDGSNFTLKIRSTKLEDSAMYFCASSEGDRGTDTQYFGPGTRLTVL.